This T cell receptor beta chain derives from a study of Ad26.COV2.S vaccination and SARS-CoV-2 variants (dated by TCRdb to about 2021). Broadly, across the study: TCRbeta repertoire sequencing was used to assess the specificity and breadth of SARS-CoV-2-reactive T cell receptors after Ad26.COV2.S vaccination. The TCR-sequenced set comprised about 32 samples: about 19 Ad26.COV2.S vaccine recipients, 5 placebo recipients and 8 SARS-CoV-2 convalescent individuals.

Broad study findings and their caveats: Vaccine and placebo recipients had comparable non-spike TCR breadth, which fits with the vaccine containing only spike. The authors noted that total T cell responses may have been underestimated by the TCR breadth and depth analyses. After vaccination, substantial breadth of spike-specific CD8+ and CD4+ T cell responses was reported. Spike-specific TCR breadth was higher in Ad26.COV2.S recipients than in placebo recipients (P = 0.0014).

The immunoSEQ Assay was the method used to sequence TCRbeta CDR3 regions. After extraction, genomic DNA underwent amplification by bias-controlled multiplex PCR, followed by high-throughput sequencing. On the authors' methods: To quantify the absolute abundance of every unique TCRbeta CDR3 region, sequences were collapsed and filtered. T cell fraction was estimated by normalization of TCRbeta template counts to usable DNA, with usable DNA being measured through amplification of reference genes present in all nucleated cells. Repertoire TCRs were annotated as SARS-CoV-2-specific when V gene, CDR3 amino acid sequence and J gene were exactly matched to a known reactive TCR set. The reference SARS-CoV-2 TCR set was obtained from MIRA and was filtered for enrichment in COVID-19-positive ImmuneCODE repertoires, whereby public or cross-reactive TCRs were removed. Drawing on the MIRA antigens, annotated TCRs were analysed further at the level of specific ORF or position within ORF. Breadth was defined as annotated unique rearrangements over total unique productive rearrangements; depth was the summed frequency of those rearrangements. Group comparisons of TCR breadth used two-sided Wilcoxon rank-sum tests. TCRdb holds this immuneACCESS table with in-frame rearrangements only. Some clones are missing; in checked studies, unresolved V genes explain under half, and the rest has no known cause. The DNA gave D and trimming, while V, J and clone size come from that table. A total of about 350,000 clones appear in this sample, 92% of them only once. Together, the top ten hold around 4% of the sample.

About this clone itself: Its specific antigen is unknown. Base-call qualities are not available, and no considerably larger clone is one nucleotide away. The sample holds other DNA sequences that translate to the same CDR3.

A distance of 10 bases separates the germline ends of V and J, which lose 4 bases and 4 bases respectively. The CDR3, cysteine through phenylalanine, is 13 amino acids long. Left in the record is the CDR3 DNA by itself, 39 bases read in frame from the first base. Read against the paper, the sample's time point label means: individuals recovered from natural SARS-CoV-2 infection. The sequence derives from a human donor who had recovered from COVID-19. The specimen comprised peripheral blood, sampled after recovery from COVID-19. Here the chain combines TRBV12-3 or TRBV12-4 and TRBJ1-2, with a weak D call of TRBD1 (5 bases match). The CDR3 is CASSSGGSYGYTF. The nucleotide sequence reads TGTGCCAGCAGTTCCGGGGGTAGCTATGGCTACACCTTC.